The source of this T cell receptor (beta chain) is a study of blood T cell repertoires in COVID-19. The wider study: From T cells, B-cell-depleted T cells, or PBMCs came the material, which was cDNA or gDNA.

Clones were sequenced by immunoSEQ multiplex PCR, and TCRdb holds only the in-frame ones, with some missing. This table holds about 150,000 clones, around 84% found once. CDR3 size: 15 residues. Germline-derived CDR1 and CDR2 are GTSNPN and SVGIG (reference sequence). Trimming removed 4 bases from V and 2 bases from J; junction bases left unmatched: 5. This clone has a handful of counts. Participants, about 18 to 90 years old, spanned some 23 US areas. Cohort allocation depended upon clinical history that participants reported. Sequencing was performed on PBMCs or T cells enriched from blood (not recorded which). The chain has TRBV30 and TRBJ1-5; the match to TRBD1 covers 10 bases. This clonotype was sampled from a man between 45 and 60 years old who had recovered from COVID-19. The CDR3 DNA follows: TGTGCCTGGAAGCCTGGGACAGGGGGCAATCAGCCCCAGCATTTT. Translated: CAWKPGTGGNQPQHF.